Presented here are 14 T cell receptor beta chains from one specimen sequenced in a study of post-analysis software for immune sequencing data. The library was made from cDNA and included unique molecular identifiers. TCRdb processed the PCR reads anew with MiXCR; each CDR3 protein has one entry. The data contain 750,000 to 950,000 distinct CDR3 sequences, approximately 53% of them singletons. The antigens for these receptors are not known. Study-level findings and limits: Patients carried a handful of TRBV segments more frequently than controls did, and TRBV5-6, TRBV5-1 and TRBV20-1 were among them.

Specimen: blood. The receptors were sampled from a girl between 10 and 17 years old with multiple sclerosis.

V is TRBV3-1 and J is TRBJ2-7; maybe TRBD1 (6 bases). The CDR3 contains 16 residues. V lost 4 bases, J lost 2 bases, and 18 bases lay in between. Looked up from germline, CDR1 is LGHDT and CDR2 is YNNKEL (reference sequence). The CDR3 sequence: CASSRVRLQGTYEQYF. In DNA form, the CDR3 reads TGTGCCAGCAGCCGAGTGCGGTTGCAGGGGACCTACGAGCAGTACTTC.

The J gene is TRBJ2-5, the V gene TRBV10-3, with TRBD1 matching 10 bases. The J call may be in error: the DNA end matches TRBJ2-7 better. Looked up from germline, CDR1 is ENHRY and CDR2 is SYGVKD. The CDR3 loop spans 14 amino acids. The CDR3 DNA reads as TGTGCCATCATTCCGGGACAGGGGAAAAACGAGCAGTACTTC. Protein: CAIIPGQGKNEQYF.

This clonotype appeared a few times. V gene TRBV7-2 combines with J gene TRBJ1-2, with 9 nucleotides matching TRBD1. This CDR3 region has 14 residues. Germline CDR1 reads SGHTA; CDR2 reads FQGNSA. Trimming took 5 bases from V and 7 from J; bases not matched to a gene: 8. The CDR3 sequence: CASSLQGTGPGYTF. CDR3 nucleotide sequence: TGTGCCAGCAGCCTCCAGGGGACAGGGCCTGGCTACACCTTC.

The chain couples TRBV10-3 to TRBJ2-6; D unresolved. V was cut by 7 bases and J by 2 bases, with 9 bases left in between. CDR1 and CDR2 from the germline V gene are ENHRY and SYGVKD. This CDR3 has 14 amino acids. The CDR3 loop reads CAINIGTGANVLTF. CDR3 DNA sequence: TGTGCCATCAATATAGGGACTGGGGCCAACGTCCTGACTTTC.

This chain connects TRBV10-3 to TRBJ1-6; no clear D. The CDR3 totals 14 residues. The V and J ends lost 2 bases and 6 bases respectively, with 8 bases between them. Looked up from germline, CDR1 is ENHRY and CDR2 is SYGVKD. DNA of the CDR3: TGTGCCATCAGTGAGGGTGGGATTAATTCACCCCTCCACTTT. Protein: CAISEGGINSPLHF.

CDR3 sequence (DNA): TGTGCCAGCGCCCCCAGGACAGTCACACACGAGCAGTACTTC. This sequence encodes CASAPRTVTHEQYF. The rearrangement joins TRBV6-5 to TRBJ2-7; weak D call: TRBD1 (6 bases). This CDR3 is built from 14 residues. Trimming took off 8 bases at V and 5 bases at J, with 19 bases between the two ends. Germline assignment: CDR1 MNHEY and CDR2 SVGAGI.

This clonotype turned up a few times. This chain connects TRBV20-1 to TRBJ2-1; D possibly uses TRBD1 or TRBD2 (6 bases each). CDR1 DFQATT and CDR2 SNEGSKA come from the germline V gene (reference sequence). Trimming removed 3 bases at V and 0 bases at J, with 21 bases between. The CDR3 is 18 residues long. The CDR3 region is CSARGQWRGHSSYNEQFF. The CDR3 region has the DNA TGCAGTGCTAGGGGCCAGTGGCGGGGACATAGCTCCTACAATGAGCAGTTCTTC.

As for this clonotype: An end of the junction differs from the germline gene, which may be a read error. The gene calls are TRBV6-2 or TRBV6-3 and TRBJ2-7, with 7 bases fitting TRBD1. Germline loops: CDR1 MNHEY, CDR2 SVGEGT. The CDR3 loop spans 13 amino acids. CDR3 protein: CASRQGNSYKQYF. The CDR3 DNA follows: TGTGCCAGCAGACAGGGGAACTCCTACAAGCAGTACTTC.

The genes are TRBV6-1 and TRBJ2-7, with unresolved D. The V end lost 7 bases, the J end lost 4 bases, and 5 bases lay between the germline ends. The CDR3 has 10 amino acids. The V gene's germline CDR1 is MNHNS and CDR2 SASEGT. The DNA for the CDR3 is TGTGCCAGCAAAGAGTACGAGCAGTACTTC. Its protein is CASKEYEQYF.

CDR3 DNA sequence: TGTGCCAGCAGTACAGGGGGGAGTGCGGATACGCAGTATTTT. Its protein is CASSTGGSADTQYF. The V gene is TRBV9, the J gene TRBJ2-3; 8 nucleotides line up with TRBD1. The ends lost 5 bases at V and 6 bases at J; junction bases unmatched: 8. Germline V CDR1 and CDR2: SGDLS, YYNGEE. The CDR3 is made up of 14 amino acids. The entire variable domain, with the rest obtained from reference TRBV9 and TRBJ2-3, is as follows: DSGVTQTPKHLITATGQRVTLRCSPRSGDLSVYWYQQSLDQGLQFLIQYYNGEERAKGNILERFSAQQFPDLHSELNLSSLELGDSALYFCASSTGGSADTQYFGPGTRLTVL.

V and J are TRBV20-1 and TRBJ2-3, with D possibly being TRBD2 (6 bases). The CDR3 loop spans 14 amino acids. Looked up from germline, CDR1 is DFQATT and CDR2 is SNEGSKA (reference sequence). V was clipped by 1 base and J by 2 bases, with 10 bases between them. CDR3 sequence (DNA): TGCAGTGCTAGAGCGGGAGTACCCACAGATACGCAGTATTTT. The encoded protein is CSARAGVPTDTQYF.

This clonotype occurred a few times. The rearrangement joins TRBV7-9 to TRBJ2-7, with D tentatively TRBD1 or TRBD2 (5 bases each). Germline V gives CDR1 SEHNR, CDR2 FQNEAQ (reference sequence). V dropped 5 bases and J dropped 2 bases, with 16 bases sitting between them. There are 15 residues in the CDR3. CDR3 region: CASSAPGTATYEQYF. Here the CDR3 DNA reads TGTGCCAGCAGCGCCCCCGGGACGGCAACCTACGAGCAGTACTTC.

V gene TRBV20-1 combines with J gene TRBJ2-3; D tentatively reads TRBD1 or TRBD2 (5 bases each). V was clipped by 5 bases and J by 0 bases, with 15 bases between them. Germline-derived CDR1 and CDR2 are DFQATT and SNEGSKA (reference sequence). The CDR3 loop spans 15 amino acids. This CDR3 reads CSAGVSRGSTDTQYF. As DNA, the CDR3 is TGCAGTGCTGGAGTATCCCGGGGCAGCACAGATACGCAGTATTTT.

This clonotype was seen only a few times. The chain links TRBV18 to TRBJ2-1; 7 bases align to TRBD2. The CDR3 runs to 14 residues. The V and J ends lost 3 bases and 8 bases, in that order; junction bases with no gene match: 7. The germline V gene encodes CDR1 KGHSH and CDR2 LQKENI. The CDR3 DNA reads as TGTGCCAGCTCACCCGGCCTAGCGGTCGATGAGCAGTTCTTC. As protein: CASSPGLAVDEQFF.